These 30 T cell receptor beta chains were all obtained from the same sample, sequenced in a study of shared clonotypes between healthy human individuals. The assay was immunoSEQ multiplex PCR, and TCRdb's table has in-frame clones only and misses some. The table shows 2.3 million or so clones, with more than 85% occurring only once. The sample was naive CD4+ T cells from PBMCs. Subset indicated: CD45RA+ positively selected. Receptor source: a man between 18 and 35 years old in good health. Some clones in this sample may be carry-over from other donors' samples.

The V gene is TRBV29-1, the J gene TRBJ2-2; perhaps TRBD2 as D (5 bases). CDR1 is SQVTM, CDR2 ANQGSEA, per germline. V lost 5 bases and J 0 bases, leaving 10 bases between the germline ends. This CDR3 has 14 amino acids. The chain's CDR3 is CSVTRLTNTGELFF. DNA for the CDR3: TGCAGCGTTACTAGGTTAACGAACACCGGGGAGCTGTTTTTT.

The chain uses TRBV30 and TRBJ2-2, with 7 bases lining up with TRBD1. Germline V CDR1 and CDR2: GTSNPN, SVGIG (reference sequence). V was clipped by 2 bases and J by 6 bases; unmatched bases: 15. This CDR3 comprises 17 residues. The CDR3 here is CAWSLPYAGQGAGELFF. CDR3 DNA: TGTGCCTGGAGTCTTCCCTATGCAGGGCAGGGGGCCGGGGAGCTGTTTTTT.

J is TRBJ2-2 and V is TRBV18, with D unclear. Germline CDR1 is KGHSH and CDR2 is LQKENI. This CDR3 has 16 residues. V lost 3 bases to trimming and J lost 1 base, with 12 bases between them. The CDR3 sequence: CASSPPVWLNTGELFF. The CDR3 nucleotides read TGTGCCAGCTCACCCCCCGTATGGTTGAACACCGGGGAGCTGTTTTTT.

In its sample, this clone was seen a few times. This specimen includes other DNA sequences encoding the same CDR3. The chain employs TRBV29-1 and TRBJ2-7; 9 nucleotides line up with TRBD1. In germline, CDR1 is SQVTM, CDR2 ANQGSEA. CDR3 length: 12 amino acids. The ends lost 7 bases at V and 3 bases at J; junction bases unmatched: 4. The chain's CDR3 is CSAGQGSYEQYF. For the CDR3, the DNA is TGCAGCGCCGGACAGGGGAGCTACGAGCAGTACTTC.

This chain links TRBV29-1 with TRBJ2-3, with 8 bases fitting TRBD2. J lost 8 bases, V lost 8 bases, and 6 bases had no gene match. Germline V gene data show CDR1 as SQVTM and CDR2 as ANQGSEA. The CDR3 contains 11 residues. DNA for the CDR3: TGCAGCCCGGGGGGGGCGGGTACGCAGTATTTT. Translating it yields CSPGGAGTQYF.

This chain links TRBV19 with TRBJ2-2; D ambiguous. The CDR3 is 15 residues long. V lost 6 bases to trimming and J lost 3 bases, with 14 bases between them. CDR1 and CDR2 from the germline V gene are LNHDA and SQIVND (reference sequence). CDR3 bases: TGTGCCAGTAGGAGTGGATCCCTCTACACCGGGGAGCTGTTTTTT. It is translated as CASRSGSLYTGELFF.

The chain uses TRBV20-1 and TRBJ2-7, with D hard to call. Germline assignment: CDR1 DFQATT and CDR2 SNEGSKA (reference sequence). The CDR3 contains 11 residues. V was clipped by 3 bases and J by 4 bases, with 7 bases between them. The CDR3 protein is CSARVFYEQYF. The DNA of the CDR3 is TGCAGTGCTAGGGTATTTTACGAGCAGTACTTC.

This rearrangement joins TRBV7-9 to TRBJ2-1; D is tentatively TRBD1 or TRBD2 (6 bases each). V was trimmed by 5 bases and J by 10 bases, leaving 18 bases between them. The CDR3 loop spans 14 amino acids. Per the germline V gene, CDR1 is SEHNR and CDR2 is FQNEAQ (reference sequence). The CDR3 bases are TGTGCCAGCAGCCCCAGGGGAGGCTTCGTGGAGCAGTTCTTC. This sequence encodes CASSPRGGFVEQFF.

The chain joins TRBV27 to TRBJ2-1, with a possible D match to TRBD1 (7 bases). CDR1 MNHEY and CDR2 SMNVEV come from the germline V gene (reference sequence). The CDR3 covers 13 residues. The V and J ends lost 8 bases and 7 bases respectively, with 15 bases between them. The CDR3 bases are TGTGCCAGCTCTCCCAGGGGGAGGAATGAGCAGTTCTTC. Translated: CASSPRGRNEQFF.

The chain is built from TRBV28 and TRBJ2-5; D tentatively reads TRBD1 or TRBD2 (6 bases each). The length of the CDR3 is 15 residues. Trimming removed 6 bases from V and 9 bases from J, with 23 bases in between. Germline V CDR1 and CDR2: MDHEN, SYDVKM. CDR3 sequence: CASSGGSSAIMAQYF. The CDR3 nucleotides read TGTGCCAGCAGCGGGGGCTCCTCTGCAATAATGGCCCAGTACTTC.

The J gene is TRBJ1-4, the V gene TRBV19, with a weak D call TRBD1 (5 bases). The CDR3 spans 16 residues. The germline gives CDR1 LNHDA, CDR2 SQIVND (reference sequence). With 3 bases removed from V and 1 base from J, the gap between germline ends came to 12 bases. Here the CDR3 DNA reads TGTGCCAGTAGTATCTGGCAGGGAGGAACTAATGAAAAACTGTTTTTT. Residues: CASSIWQGGTNEKLFF.

This clone was recorded only once. The V and J genes are TRBV11-2 and TRBJ2-7; 8 nucleotides align to TRBD2. Germline V gives CDR1 SGHAT, CDR2 FQNNGV. The CDR3 length is 15 residues. With 3 bases clipped from V and 4 bases from J, the junction kept 8 bases outside the gene matches. This CDR3 reads CASSLGGAGGYEQYF. CDR3 coding DNA: TGTGCCAGCAGCTTGGGTGGTGCGGGAGGATACGAGCAGTACTTC. The full variable domain, in which reference TRBV11-2 and TRBJ2-7 provide the parts outside the CDR3, is EAGVAQSPRYKIIEKRQSVAFWCNPISGHATLYWYQQILGQGPKLLIQFQNNGVVDDSQLPKDRFSAERLKGVDSTLKIQPAKLEDSAVYLCASSLGGAGGYEQYFGPGTRLTVT.

The chain links TRBV28 to TRBJ1-2, with a weak D call TRBD1 (5 bases). V lost 8 bases, J lost 0 bases, and 13 bases lay in between. CDR1 and CDR2 from the germline V gene are MDHEN and SYDVKM. The CDR3 length is 14 residues. The CDR3 DNA follows: TGTGCCAGCGTAGGTCAGGGAGCTAACTATGGCTACACCTTC. Translated, it gives CASVGQGANYGYTF.

The rearrangement joins TRBV19 to TRBJ1-1; 7 bases line up with TRBD1. The CDR3 extends over 15 amino acids. Losses at the gene ends were 7 bases for V and 0 bases for J; bases not matched to a gene: 8. Germline values: CDR1 LNHDA, CDR2 SQIVND (reference sequence). CDR3 in amino acids: CASKAAGGMNTEAFF. The CDR3 DNA reads as TGTGCCAGTAAGGCGGCAGGGGGAATGAACACTGAAGCTTTCTTT.

V gene TRBV10-3 combines with J gene TRBJ2-1; 10 bases are a match to TRBD2. This CDR3 has 16 residues. Trimming cost V 0 bases and J 1 base; bases outside gene matches: 0. Looked up from germline, CDR1 is ENHRY and CDR2 is SYGVKD. The CDR3 nucleotides are TGTGCCATCAGTGAGTCACTAGCGGGATCCTACAATGAGCAGTTCTTC. Translating gives CAISESLAGSYNEQFF.

The V and J genes are TRBV7-3 and TRBJ2-6; D is perhaps TRBD2 (5 bases). This CDR3 spans 15 amino acids. Germline V gives CDR1 SGHTA, CDR2 FQGTGA. Trimming shortened V by 5 bases and J by 2 bases, and 10 bases separated the two germline ends. CDR3 residues: CASSPTGTGANVLTF. CDR3 in DNA: TGTGCCAGCAGCCCCACGGGGACTGGGGCCAACGTCCTGACTTTC.

V usage is TRBV11-2 and J usage is TRBJ2-3; no clear D gene. Germline V gene data show CDR1 as SGHAT and CDR2 as FQNNGV. CDR3 size: 13 residues. Trimming left V 0 bases short and J 7 bases short, with 8 bases between. The CDR3 coding sequence is TGTGCCAGCAGCTTAGAATCCCGGAATACGCAGTATTTT. Translated: CASSLESRNTQYF.

The chain couples TRBV28 to TRBJ1-5, with TRBD1 matching 9 bases. From germline, CDR1 is MDHEN and CDR2 SYDVKM. The V segment lost 5 bases and the J segment 5 bases; nucleotides outside the gene matches: 1. The CDR3 loop spans 13 amino acids. CDR3 DNA sequence: TGTGCCAGCAGTACAGGGGGCGATCAGCCCCAGCATTTT. Its protein is CASSTGGDQPQHF.

The chain carries TRBV2 and TRBJ2-2; tentative D call: TRBD1 (6 bases). The CDR3 totals 15 residues. Germline loops: CDR1 SNHLY, CDR2 FYNNEI. V was cut by 6 bases and J by 3 bases, with 14 bases left in between. CDR3 DNA: TGTGCCAGCAGGGTTAACAGGGTGGACACCGGGGAGCTGTTTTTT. Its translation: CASRVNRVDTGELFF.

Points on this clone: Other nucleotide sequences in the sample specify the same CDR3. The chain joins TRBV5-1 to TRBJ2-3; a weak D match, TRBD2 (5 bases). V shed 0 bases and J shed 0 bases, with 11 bases lying between them. This CDR3 has 16 residues. CDR1 is SGHRS, CDR2 YFSETQ, per germline. CDR3: CASSLDPGLSTDTQYF. CDR3 DNA: TGCGCCAGCAGCTTGGATCCGGGGTTAAGCACAGATACGCAGTATTTT.

The rearrangement uses TRBV4-2 and TRBJ2-7; 7 bases match TRBD2. In germline, CDR1 is LGHNA, CDR2 YNFKEQ. V lost 3 bases and J lost 4; bases outside the gene matches: 6. The CDR3 contains 14 residues. DNA for the CDR3: TGTGCCAGCAGCCAGCTAGCGGTTTCATACGAGCAGTACTTC. It is translated as CASSQLAVSYEQYF.

The chain joins TRBV4-1 to TRBJ1-3; D is perhaps TRBD1 (5 bases). Looked up from germline, CDR1 is MGHRA and CDR2 is YSYEKL. CDR3 length: 15 amino acids. With 3 bases removed from V and 1 base from J, the gap between germline ends came to 10 bases. CDR3 protein: CASSQNGASGNTIYF. The CDR3, as DNA: TGCGCCAGCAGCCAGAACGGGGCATCTGGAAACACCATATATTTT.

This clone was recorded once. The chain is built from TRBV5-4 and TRBJ2-7; TRBD1 aligns across 7 bases. Trimming removed 4 bases from V and 3 bases from J; junction bases left unmatched: 4. CDR1 and CDR2 from the germline V gene are SGHNT and YYREEE (reference sequence). This CDR3 comprises 13 residues. The CDR3 sequence is CASSRDRNYEQYF. The CDR3 DNA is TGTGCCAGCAGCAGGGACAGAAACTACGAGCAGTACTTC.

The chain employs TRBV30 and TRBJ1-4, with D possibly TRBD1 on 5 matching bases. Germline V lookup: CDR1 GTSNPN, CDR2 SVGIG (reference sequence). The CDR3 consists of 13 residues. Trimming took 8 bases from V and 6 from J, leaving 16 bases between them. The CDR3 loop reads CAGGFGMDEKLFF. The CDR3 nucleotides read TGTGCCGGGGGGTTCGGGATGGATGAAAAACTGTTTTTT.

The V and J genes are TRBV28 and TRBJ1-2, with 8 positions matching TRBD1. The CDR3 spans 14 residues. V lost 6 bases, J lost 4 bases, and 7 bases stayed unmatched. Germline CDR1 reads MDHEN; CDR2 reads SYDVKM. CDR3 DNA: TGTGCCAGCAGCCCGGACAGGGCAGGCTATGGCTACACCTTC. This codes for CASSPDRAGYGYTF.

This clone has just one count. This chain connects TRBV5-4 to TRBJ1-4; TRBD1 aligns across 9 bases. Germline lookup yields CDR1 SGHNT and CDR2 YYREEE (reference sequence). This CDR3 is built from 14 residues. J lost 6 bases, V lost 4 bases, and 4 bases had no gene match. The CDR3 nucleotides are TGTGCCAGCAGCCGGGACAGGGCGTATGAAAAACTGTTTTTT. As protein: CASSRDRAYEKLFF.

The rearrangement joins TRBV7-6 to TRBJ2-2, with TRBD1 as a possible D gene (5 bases). This CDR3 region has 14 residues. Germline V gives CDR1 SGHVS, CDR2 FNYEAQ. V was trimmed by 5 bases and J by 6 bases, leaving 13 bases between them. The CDR3, as DNA: TGTGCCAGCAGCATTCAGGGTGGTTCCGGGGAGCTGTTTTTT. This translates into CASSIQGGSGELFF. Based on the CDR3 plus reference TRBV7-6 and TRBJ2-2, the full variable domain is GAGVSQSPRYKVTKRGQDVALRCDPISGHVSLYWYRQALGQGPEFLTYFNYEAQQDKSGLPNDRFSAERPEGSISTLTIQRTEQRDSAMYRCASSIQGGSGELFFGEGSRLTVL.

The chain combines TRBV5-1 with TRBJ1-4, with D tentatively TRBD1 (5 bases). There are 14 residues in the CDR3. V was clipped by 1 base and J by 7 bases, with 11 bases between them. Germline-derived CDR1 and CDR2 are SGHRS and YFSETQ. The CDR3 DNA reads TGCGCCAGCAGCTTGAAAGGGGAGGGTGAAAAACTGTTTTTT. Translated, it gives CASSLKGEGEKLFF. The full variable domain, its missing parts supplied by reference TRBV5-1 and TRBJ1-4, is KAGVTQTPRYLIKTRGQQVTLSCSPISGHRSVSWYQQTPGQGLQFLFEYFSETQRNKGNFPGRFSGRQFSNSRSEMNVSTLELGDSALYLCASSLKGEGEKLFFGSGTQLSVL.

This chain uses TRBV29-1 with TRBJ2-7; 11 nucleotides match TRBD2. V lost 7 bases to trimming and J lost 0 bases; unmatched junction nucleotides: 5. The V gene's germline CDR1 is SQVTM and CDR2 ANQGSEA. CDR3 length: 14 amino acids. The CDR3 here is CSAKTSGASYEQYF. CDR3 DNA: TGCAGCGCCAAGACTAGCGGGGCCTCCTACGAGCAGTACTTC.

The chain has TRBV28 and TRBJ1-5; TRBD1 might be the D (6 bases). The CDR3 totals 14 residues. Germline CDR1 and CDR2: MDHEN and SYDVKM. The germline V and J ends were trimmed by 5 bases and 6 bases, with 14 bases remaining between them. The CDR3 DNA follows: TGTGCCAGCAGTCTTAATTCAGGGGTTCAGCCCCAGCATTTT. Its translation: CASSLNSGVQPQHF.